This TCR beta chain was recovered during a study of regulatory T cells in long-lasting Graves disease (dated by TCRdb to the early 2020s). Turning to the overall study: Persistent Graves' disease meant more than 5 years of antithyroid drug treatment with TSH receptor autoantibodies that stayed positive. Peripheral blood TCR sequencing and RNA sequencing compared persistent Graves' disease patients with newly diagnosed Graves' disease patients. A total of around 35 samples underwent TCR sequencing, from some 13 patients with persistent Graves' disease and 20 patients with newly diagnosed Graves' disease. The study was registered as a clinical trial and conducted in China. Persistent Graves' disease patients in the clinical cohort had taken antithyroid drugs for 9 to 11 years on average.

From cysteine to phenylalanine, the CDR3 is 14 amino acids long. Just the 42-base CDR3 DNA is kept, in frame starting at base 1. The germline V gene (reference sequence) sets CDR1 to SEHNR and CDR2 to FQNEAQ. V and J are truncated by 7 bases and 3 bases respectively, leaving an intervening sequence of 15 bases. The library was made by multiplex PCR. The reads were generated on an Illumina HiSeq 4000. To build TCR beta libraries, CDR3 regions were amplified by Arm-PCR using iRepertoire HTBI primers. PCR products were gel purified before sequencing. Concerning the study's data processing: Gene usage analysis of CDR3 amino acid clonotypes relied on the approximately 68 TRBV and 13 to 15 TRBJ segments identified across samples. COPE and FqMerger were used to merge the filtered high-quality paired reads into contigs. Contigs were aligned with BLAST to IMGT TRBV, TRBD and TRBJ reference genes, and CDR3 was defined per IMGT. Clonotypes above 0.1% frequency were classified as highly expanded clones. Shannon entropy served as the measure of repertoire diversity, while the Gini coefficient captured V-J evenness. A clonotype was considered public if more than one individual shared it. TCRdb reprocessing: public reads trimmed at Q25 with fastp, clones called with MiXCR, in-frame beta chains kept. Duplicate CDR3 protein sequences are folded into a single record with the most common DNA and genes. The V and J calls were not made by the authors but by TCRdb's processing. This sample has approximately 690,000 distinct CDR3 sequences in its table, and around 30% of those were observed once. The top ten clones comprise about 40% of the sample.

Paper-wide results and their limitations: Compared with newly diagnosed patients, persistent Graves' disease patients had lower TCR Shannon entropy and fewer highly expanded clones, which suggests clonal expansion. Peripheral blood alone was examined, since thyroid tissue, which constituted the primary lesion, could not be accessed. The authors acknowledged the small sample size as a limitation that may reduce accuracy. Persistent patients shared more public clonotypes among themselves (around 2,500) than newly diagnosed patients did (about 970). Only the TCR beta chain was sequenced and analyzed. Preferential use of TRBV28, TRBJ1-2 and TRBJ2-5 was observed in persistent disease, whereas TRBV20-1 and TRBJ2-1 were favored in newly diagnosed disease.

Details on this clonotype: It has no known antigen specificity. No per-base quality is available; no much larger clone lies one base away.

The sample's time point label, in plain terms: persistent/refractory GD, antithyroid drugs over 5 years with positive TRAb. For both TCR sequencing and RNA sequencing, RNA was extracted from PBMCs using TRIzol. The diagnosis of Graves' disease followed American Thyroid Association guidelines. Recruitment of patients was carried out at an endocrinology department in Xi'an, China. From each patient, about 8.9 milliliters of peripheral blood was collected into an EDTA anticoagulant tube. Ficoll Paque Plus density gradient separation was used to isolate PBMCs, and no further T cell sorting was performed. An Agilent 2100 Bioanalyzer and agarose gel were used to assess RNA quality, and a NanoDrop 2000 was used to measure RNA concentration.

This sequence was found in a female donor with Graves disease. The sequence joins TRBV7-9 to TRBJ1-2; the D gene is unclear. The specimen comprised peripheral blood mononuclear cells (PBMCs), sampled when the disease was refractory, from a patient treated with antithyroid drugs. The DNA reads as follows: TGTGCCAGCACCTACGCGGGAAGGGACTATGGCTACACCTTC. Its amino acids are CASTYAGRDYGYTF. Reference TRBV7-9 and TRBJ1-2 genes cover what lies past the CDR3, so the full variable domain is DTGVSQNPRHKITKRGQNVTFRCDPISEHNRLYWYRQTLGQGPEFLTYFQNEAQLEKSRLLSDRFSAERPKGSFSTLEIQRTEQGDSAMYLCASTYAGRDYGYTFGSGTRLTVV.